What follows is one TCR beta chain and its context. Its target is unknown. This specimen comes from a study of OX40 agonist ivuxolimab in advanced cancers. Assay used: immunoSEQ multiplex PCR; TCRdb lists only in-frame clones, some missing. The sample lists roughly 55,000 clones, roughly 80% seen once, with around 4.5% in the top ten. General study results and limits: Both CD4+ and CD8+ T cell populations in blood had undergone clonal expansion by week 6 at 0.1 to 3.0 mg/kg. Mean expanded clone counts were higher in CD8+ than CD4+ T cells.

The CDR3 has 15 amino acids. Per germline, CDR1 MDHEN and CDR2 SYDVKM. V lost 6 bases and J lost 8, with 20 bases in between. The chain has TRBV28 and TRBJ1-5; D is possibly TRBD1 (6 bases). Source: CD4+ or CD8+ T cells sorted from blood, taken in a trial of the OX40 agonist ivuxolimab. The origin of this receptor is an adult with an advanced solid tumor such as melanoma, head and neck, liver or kidney cancer. For the CDR3, the DNA is TGTGCCAGCAGACAGGGAAGCGTGAGTAATAAGCCCCAGCATTTT. Translated, it gives CASRQGSVSNKPQHF.